This T cell receptor beta chain is drawn from a study of blood T cells in healthy people across ages. Study context: Per every two T cells, about one barcoded beta molecule was captured by template switching. Study results and caveats: Naive T cell percentage strongly correlated with TCR beta diversity. More naive CD4+ cells and higher diversity marked long-lived donors relative to aged donors.

Donors each provided around 9 milliliters of peripheral blood. Alongside a J-beta primer mix, a sample-barcoded 5' primer served in a second PCR lasting 7 to 11 cycles. TCRdb independently ran MiXCR on the 5' RACE reads; one entry per CDR3 protein. The sample includes 980,000 or so distinct CDR3 sequences, 48% seen only once; the top ten take about an eighth. The CDR3 is 16 amino acids. The germline V gene has CDR1 MNHNS and CDR2 SASEGT. Of note for this clonotype: The antigen is undetermined.

This receptor was taken from a young man in good health. Sequencing was done on a sample of blood. The chain couples TRBV6-1 to TRBJ2-1, with 9 bases that match TRBD1. The J call may be incorrect, as the DNA end agrees better with TRBJ2-7. The CDR3 DNA reads as TGTGCCAGCAGTGAGGGACAGGGTAAATCCTACAATGAGCAGTACTTC. Translating it yields CASSEGQGKSYNEQYF.